This T cell receptor (beta chain) was captured by sequencing in a study of CD8 T cells in ankylosing spondylitis. This clonotype came up many times. Its target is unknown. The ends lost 2 bases at V and 5 bases at J; junction bases unmatched: 9. The CDR3 sequence is 15 residues long. Per the germline V gene, CDR1 is KGHSH and CDR2 is LQKENI. Generation of TCR beta libraries employed quantitative 5'-RACE incorporating molecular barcodes. TCRdb called the 5' RACE reads again in MiXCR, with one record for every CDR3 protein. The data show more than 150,000 distinct CDR3 sequences, with roughly 20% seen just once and 4.3% held by the top ten. The study, taken as a whole, reports: In synovial fluid and blood from reactive arthritis, some motif variants were previously reported. A motif of under 10 highly homologous TCR beta variants was seen as apparently characteristic of ankylosing spondylitis blood.

The chain joins TRBV18 to TRBJ2-7; the match to TRBD2 covers 7 bases. The sequenced material came from blood, either unsorted or a sorted T cell fraction (not recorded which). This TCR was recovered from a male donor aged 5-29 years with ankylosing spondylitis or in good health (not recorded which). CDR3 DNA: TGTGCCAGCTCACCAACTAGCGTCGCCGGGGACGAGCAGTACTTC. Its protein product is CASSPTSVAGDEQYF.